The TCR beta chain under discussion was sequenced for a study of post-analysis software for immune sequencing data. Notes on the study in general: Diversity measured as normalized Chao1 was significantly lower in multiple sclerosis patients than in controls.

Tagging with unique molecular identifiers was a feature of the TCR beta cDNA libraries. TCRdb ran MiXCR on the PCR reads and lists one entry per CDR3 protein. Of approximately 730,000 distinct CDR3 sequences listed, about 45% are singletons. About this clonotype itself: No antigen is known for it.

The source is a girl aged 10-17 years with multiple sclerosis. The sample taken for sequencing was blood.

Written as DNA, the CDR3 is TGTGCCAGCAGAAGACAGCCCTACGAGCAGTACTTC. It is translated as CASRRQPYEQYF. This chain joins TRBV6-5 and TRBJ2-7; a possible D gene is TRBD1 (5 bases). This CDR3 is 12 amino acids long. The germline CDR1 and CDR2 sequences are MNHEY and SVGAGI. Deletions cut 6 bases from V and 2 bases from J, with 8 bases between.